The rows below give T cell receptor beta chains drawn from one sample of a study of blood T cell repertoires in COVID-19. TCRdb keeps only in-frame clones here, not all; method: immunoSEQ multiplex PCR. The sample carries about 36,000 clones, about 74% recorded once. The sequenced sample consisted of peripheral blood. The receptors were gathered from a man in his fifties or sixties with active COVID-19. CDR3s include the opening cysteine and the closing phenylalanine or tryptophan. Each record gives: clone size, J gene, V gene, D gene, CDR3 DNA, CDR3 protein. A D gene is named only where the DNA matches it firmly. Only some rows state a clone size, as once, few, many or a class for expanded clones.

clone_size: .; j_call: TRBJ2-5; v_call: TRBV7-9; d_call: .; cdr3_nt: TGTGCCAGCAGCCGGGGGGCATCCCTTGAGACCCAGTACTTC; cdr3_aa: CASSRGASLETQYF
clone_size: few; j_call: TRBJ1-2; v_call: TRBV7-9; d_call: .; cdr3_nt: TGTGCCAGCAGCTTGAGCCTCGGGTATGGCTACACCTTC; cdr3_aa: CASSLSLGYGYTF
clone_size: .; j_call: TRBJ2-3; v_call: TRBV7-2; d_call: TRBD2; cdr3_nt: TGTGCCAGCAGTCGAACTAGCGGGGGGGCCAATTTGGCAGATACGCAGTATTTT; cdr3_aa: CASSRTSGGANLADTQYF
clone_size: once; j_call: TRBJ1-2; v_call: TRBV6-2/TRBV6-3; d_call: .; cdr3_nt: TGTGCCAGCAGTCCGCTCCGGGGGTCTAACTATGGCTACACCTTC; cdr3_aa: CASSPLRGSNYGYTF
clone_size: .; j_call: TRBJ2-3; v_call: TRBV18; d_call: .; cdr3_nt: TGTGCCAGCTCACCAGAGGGATGGCCAGATACGCAGTATTTT; cdr3_aa: CASSPEGWPDTQYF
clone_size: .; j_call: TRBJ2-1; v_call: TRBV6-5; d_call: .; cdr3_nt: TGTGCCAGCAGACTGTCTGGCGGCACCTGGAATGAGCAGTTCTTC; cdr3_aa: CASRLSGGTWNEQFF
clone_size: once; j_call: TRBJ1-3; v_call: TRBV7-9; d_call: .; cdr3_nt: TGTGCCAGCAGCTCCACTGGGACTGCCGTGGGCACCATATATTTT; cdr3_aa: CASSSTGTAVGTIYF
clone_size: .; j_call: TRBJ2-7; v_call: TRBV3-1/TRBV3-2; d_call: TRBD1; cdr3_nt: TGTGCCAGCAGCTCCGGGACAGGTTTTGGAGAGCAGTACTTC; cdr3_aa: CASSSGTGFGEQYF
clone_size: .; j_call: TRBJ2-3; v_call: TRBV30; d_call: .; cdr3_nt: TGTGCCTGTATGGGGGGATCAGATACGCAGTATTTT; cdr3_aa: CACMGGSDTQYF
clone_size: .; j_call: TRBJ2-7; v_call: TRBV7-2; d_call: TRBD2; cdr3_nt: TGTGCCAGCAGCCAACCCACCAGCGGGGGGTCCGCCTACGAGCAGTACTTC; cdr3_aa: CASSQPTSGGSAYEQYF
clone_size: .; j_call: TRBJ2-7; v_call: TRBV11-3; d_call: TRBD1; cdr3_nt: TGTGCCAGCAGTCAATGGACAGGGAACTCCTACGAGCAGTACTTC; cdr3_aa: CASSQWTGNSYEQYF
clone_size: .; j_call: TRBJ1-1; v_call: TRBV28; d_call: .; cdr3_nt: TGTGCCAGCAGTTACCGCTCGGACACTGAAGCTTTCTTT; cdr3_aa: CASSYRSDTEAFF
clone_size: .; j_call: TRBJ1-5; v_call: TRBV28; d_call: TRBD1; cdr3_nt: TGTGCCAGCAGTGCAGACAGGGATCAGCCCCAGCATTTT; cdr3_aa: CASSADRDQPQHF
clone_size: .; j_call: TRBJ2-1; v_call: TRBV12-3/TRBV12-4; d_call: .; cdr3_nt: TGTGCCAGCAGTTCCCCCATCCCCAATGAGCAGTTCTTC; cdr3_aa: CASSSPIPNEQFF
clone_size: .; j_call: TRBJ2-1; v_call: TRBV30; d_call: TRBD2; cdr3_nt: TGTGCCTGGAGACTAGCGGGAACGGTCGGTGAGCAGTTCTTC; cdr3_aa: CAWRLAGTVGEQFF
clone_size: .; j_call: TRBJ2-2; v_call: TRBV6-5; d_call: .; cdr3_nt: TGTGCCAGCATTTTTTCGGGGAAGAACACCGGGGAGCTGTTTTTT; cdr3_aa: CASIFSGKNTGELFF
clone_size: .; j_call: TRBJ1-5; v_call: TRBV28; d_call: TRBD1; cdr3_nt: TGTGCCAGCAGTTTGCAACAGGGGAATCAGCCCCAGCATTTT; cdr3_aa: CASSLQQGNQPQHF
clone_size: .; j_call: TRBJ1-1; v_call: TRBV27; d_call: TRBD1; cdr3_nt: TGTGCCAGCAGTCCCCAGGGGGGCAACACTGAAGCTTTCTTT; cdr3_aa: CASSPQGGNTEAFF
clone_size: .; j_call: TRBJ2-6; v_call: TRBV5-6; d_call: .; cdr3_nt: TGTGCCAGCAGCTTTGAGAGTTCTGGGGCCAACGTCCTGACTTTC; cdr3_aa: CASSFESSGANVLTF
clone_size: .; j_call: TRBJ2-1; v_call: TRBV5-4; d_call: TRBD2; cdr3_nt: TGTGCCAGCAGCCCACTAGCGGGAGGGAGCTCCTACAATGAGCAGTTCTTC; cdr3_aa: CASSPLAGGSSYNEQFF